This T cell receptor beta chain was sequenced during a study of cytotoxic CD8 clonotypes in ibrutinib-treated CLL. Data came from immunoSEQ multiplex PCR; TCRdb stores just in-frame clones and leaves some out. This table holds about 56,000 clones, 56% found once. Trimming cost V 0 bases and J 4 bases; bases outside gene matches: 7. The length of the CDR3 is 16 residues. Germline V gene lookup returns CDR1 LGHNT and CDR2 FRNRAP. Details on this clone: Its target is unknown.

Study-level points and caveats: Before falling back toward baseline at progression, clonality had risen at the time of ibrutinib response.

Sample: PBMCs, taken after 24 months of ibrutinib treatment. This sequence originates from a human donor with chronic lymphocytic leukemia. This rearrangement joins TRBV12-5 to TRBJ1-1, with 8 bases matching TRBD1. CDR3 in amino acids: CASGLVPGQGRTEAFF. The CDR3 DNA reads TGTGCTAGTGGTTTGGTACCAGGACAGGGTCGCACTGAAGCTTTCTTT.